The present T cell receptor (beta chain) was sequenced within a study of T-cell memory formation after mild COVID-19. Germline V gene sequence: CDR1 DFQATT, CDR2 SNEGSKA (reference sequence). The CDR3 extends over 13 amino acids. V was trimmed by 6 bases and J by 6 bases, leaving 12 bases between them. Findings and caveats of the study: Within pre-infection memory, some responding clones were found, suggesting cross-reactive memory joined.

A note on this clonotype: What it binds is not known.

5'RACE with constant-segment primers yielded barcoded, UMI-tagged TCR alpha and TCR beta cDNA libraries. TCRdb reprocessed the 5' RACE reads with MiXCR, giving one entry per CDR3 protein. The sample has fewer than 700,000 distinct CDR3 sequences, approximately 19% seen once. The sequenced material came from PBMCs or a T cell subset sorted from them (not recorded which). This clonotype originated in an adult woman who had mild COVID-19 (a few samples of this study predate the infection). Cell type and time point are not known. This chain links TRBV20-1 with TRBJ1-6; D is possibly TRBD1 (5 bases). The CDR3 region has the DNA TGCAGTGCCAAGGGGCCGGTTAATTCACCCCTCCACTTT. Its protein is CSAKGPVNSPLHF.